Listed below are T cell receptor beta chains from one sample, sequenced in a study of vaccination effects on CD4 cells after COVID-19. These receptors are not linked to any known antigen. This table comes from immunoSEQ multiplex PCR, and its TCRdb copy is limited to in-frame clones, with some not included. The sample consists of around 25,000 clones, roughly 76% of them appearing once. The sequencing here drew on CD4+ T cells from PBMCs cultured with SARS-CoV-2 spike peptides, taken before COVID-19 vaccination. The receptors were sampled from a human donor who received a COVID-19 vaccine. Each CDR3 is given without its conserved first and last residue. D genes are given only for firm matches.

v_gene,j_gene,d_gene,CDR3aa
TRBV7-2,TRBJ1-2,-,ASSPSQGSYGYT
TRBV7-6,TRBJ2-1,TRBD2,ASSSQILAGRYNEQF
TRBV27,TRBJ1-1,-,ASSLAQGGSKAF
TRBV15,TRBJ2-5,-,ATSRFPQETQY
TRBV11-2,TRBJ1-1,TRBD1,ASSFIQGIGVNTEAF
TRBV28,TRBJ1-6,TRBD1,ASRPTGENSPLH
TRBV19,TRBJ2-5,TRBD1,ASSIVLMGQEETQY
TRBV29-1,TRBJ1-1,-,SGGSSRMNTEAF
TRBV7-2,TRBJ2-1,TRBD2,ASSLQGSGAGRYNEQF
TRBV12-3/TRBV12-4,TRBJ1-5,TRBD1,ASRGQGDQPQH
TRBV7-7,TRBJ1-4,-,ASSSGRGSNEKLF
TRBV5-4,TRBJ2-7,TRBD1,ASSHLPTGGTYEQY
TRBV9,TRBJ2-1,TRBD2,ASSVVGGRLNEQF
TRBV12-2,TRBJ1-6,-,ASRLEVKGQGISPLH
TRBV6-1,TRBJ2-5,-,ASSGRWGTLKETQY
TRBV6-1,TRBJ2-3,-,ASSRRGPTDTQY
TRBV5-6,TRBJ1-5,-,ASSLQQRDQPQH
TRBV9,TRBJ2-7,-,ASSPGASEQY
TRBV2,TRBJ1-4,-,ASHDIAWANEKLF
TRBV6-5,TRBJ1-6,-,ASSYAKGSNSPLH
TRBV4-1,TRBJ2-7,TRBD2,ASSQADLGLADYEQY
TRBV5-5,TRBJ2-1,TRBD1,ASSFEDRSWNEQF
TRBV20-1,TRBJ2-7,TRBD2,SASGGLGGTYEQY
TRBV18,TRBJ1-1,TRBD1,ASSDYDRGEAF
TRBV5-4,TRBJ1-2,-,ASSPGQSSLYGYT
TRBV10-1,TRBJ2-7,TRBD2,ASSNARERDYEQY
TRBV7-2,TRBJ2-1,-,ASSLEMLNEQF
TRBV5-6,TRBJ2-7,-,ASSLSLGLEQY
TRBV5-6,TRBJ2-7,-,ASSVDLLSYEQY
TRBV20-1,TRBJ2-7,TRBD2,SASRPGTSGRARREQY
TRBV7-9,TRBJ2-5,-,ASSPAWKQETQY
TRBV6-5,TRBJ1-2,-,ASSDTQDRGGYT
TRBV10-3,TRBJ2-7,-,AISESPEGYEQY
TRBV5-1,TRBJ2-3,TRBD1,ASSGGTGPDTQY
TRBV19,TRBJ1-2,TRBD1,ASSKRQGEKRGYT
TRBV6-2/TRBV6-3,TRBJ2-7,TRBD2,ASSYGTSSYEQY
TRBV7-6,TRBJ2-7,-,ASSASAGAATSYEQY